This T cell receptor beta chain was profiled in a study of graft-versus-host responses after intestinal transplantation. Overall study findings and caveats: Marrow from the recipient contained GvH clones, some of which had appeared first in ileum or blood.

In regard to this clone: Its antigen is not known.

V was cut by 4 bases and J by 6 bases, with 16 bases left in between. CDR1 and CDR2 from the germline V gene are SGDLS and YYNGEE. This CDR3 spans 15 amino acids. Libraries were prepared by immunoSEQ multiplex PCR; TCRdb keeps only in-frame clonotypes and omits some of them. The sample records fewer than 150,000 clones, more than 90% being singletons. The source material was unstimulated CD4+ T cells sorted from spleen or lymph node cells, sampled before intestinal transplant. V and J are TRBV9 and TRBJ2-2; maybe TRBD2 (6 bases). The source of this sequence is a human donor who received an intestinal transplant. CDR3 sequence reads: CASSPGGGSAGELFF. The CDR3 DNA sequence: TGTGCCAGCAGCCCCGGTGGGGGGTCCGCCGGGGAGCTGTTTTTT.